These 19 T cell receptor beta chains share one sample of origin, sequenced in a study of T cell responses to AZD1222 COVID-19 vaccine (dated by TCRdb to about 2021). The time point tag for this specimen amounts to: about 28 days (+/-7) after the second vaccine dose. Receptor amplification or capture employed the immunoSEQ multiplex PCR assay. TCRdb obtained this table from immuneACCESS and retained in-frame rearrangements with V and J assigned. These tables miss some clones; where compared with another copy, unresolved V genes account for less than half of the shortfall, and the remainder is unexplained. This sample is represented by 90,000 to 150,000 clones; about 86% of them were singletons. The ten largest make up 2.5% to 3.5% of the sample. This sample comprised peripheral blood, obtained 28 days after the second AZD1222 dose. The receptors originated from an adult who received the AZD1222 COVID-19 vaccine.

This clone was picked up one time. The V gene is TRBV3-1 (or the pseudogene TRBV3-2), the J gene TRBJ2-1, with 9 bases fitting TRBD2. The CDR3 is 14 residues long. With 3 bases clipped from V and 5 bases from J, the junction kept 2 bases outside the gene matches. Germline CDR1 and CDR2: LGHDT and YNNKEL (reference sequence). This chain's CDR3 is CASSQASGDNEQFF. Written as DNA, the CDR3 is TGTGCCAGCAGCCAGGCTAGCGGGGACAATGAGCAGTTCTTC.

The rearrangement joins TRBV6-5 to TRBJ1-5; D not certain. V lost 4 bases and J 10 bases, leaving 14 bases between the germline ends. The germline gives CDR1 MNHEY, CDR2 SVGAGI. The CDR3 runs 13 residues. The CDR3 coding sequence is TGTGCCAGCAGTTCCATGGGGTTAGGACCCCAGCATTTT. It specifies CASSSMGLGPQHF.

For the CDR3, the DNA is TGTGCCAGCAGTTGGGGACAGGTTAATTCACCCCTCCACTTT. It codes for CASSWGQVNSPLHF. This sequence joins TRBV27 and TRBJ1-6, with TRBD1 matching 8 bases. Germline-derived CDR1 and CDR2 are MNHEY and SMNVEV (reference sequence). J gave up 6 bases and V 4 bases, and 2 bases lay outside the gene matches. This CDR3 spans 14 amino acids.

V usage is TRBV19 and J usage is TRBJ2-7, with 7 positions matching TRBD1. V trimming: 4 bases; J trimming: 5 bases; junction bases outside the gene matches: 8. Germline loops: CDR1 LNHDA, CDR2 SQIVND (reference sequence). This CDR3 has 14 residues. The CDR3 spells CASSNGDSRHEQYF. The CDR3 DNA reads TGTGCCAGTAGTAACGGGGACAGTAGACACGAGCAGTACTTC.

The chain combines TRBV2 with TRBJ2-2, with TRBD1 identical over 7 bases. Trimming took 5 bases from V and 1 from J; bases not matched to a gene: 4. This CDR3 has 15 residues. CDR1 is SNHLY and CDR2 is FYNNEI in the germline V gene. The CDR3 protein is CASSMGQLNTGELFF. For the CDR3, the DNA is TGTGCCAGCAGTATGGGACAGTTGAACACCGGGGAGCTGTTTTTT.

The V gene is TRBV11-2, the J gene TRBJ2-7; maybe TRBD2 (5 bases). Deletions cut 3 bases from V and 1 base from J, with 7 bases between. CDR1 SGHAT and CDR2 FQNNGV come from the germline V gene. CDR3 length: 13 amino acids. The CDR3 is CASSFRGSYEQYF. In nucleotides, the CDR3 is TGTGCCAGCAGCTTCCGAGGGTCCTACGAGCAGTACTTC.

The rearrangement links TRBV11-2 to TRBJ2-7; unclear D gene. Trimming cost V 3 bases and J 1 base, with 1 base left between them. The CDR3 runs 11 residues. Germline V gives CDR1 SGHAT, CDR2 FQNNGV. DNA of the CDR3: TGTGCCAGCAGCTTTTCCTACGAGCAGTACTTC. Residues: CASSFSYEQYF.

V gene TRBV20-1 combines with J gene TRBJ1-1, with D perhaps matching TRBD1 (5 bases). The germline V and J ends were trimmed by 6 bases and 6 bases, with 11 bases remaining between them. CDR1 and CDR2 (germline): DFQATT, SNEGSKA (reference sequence). There are 11 residues in the CDR3. CDR3 sequence: CSALGAAEAFF. The CDR3 DNA follows: TGCAGTGCCCTTGGGGCTGCTGAAGCTTTCTTT.

This chain uses TRBV2 with TRBJ1-5; no firm D call. CDR3 length: 13 residues. Germline CDR1 SNHLY, CDR2 FYNNEI. V was pared by 6 bases and J by 0 bases, with 6 bases between. CDR3 residues: CASSGDSNQPQHF. CDR3 coding DNA: TGTGCCAGCAGCGGAGATAGCAATCAGCCCCAGCATTTT.

The chain uses TRBV7-6 and TRBJ1-1; D is unresolved. The V end was cut by 1 base, the J end by 4 bases, with 16 bases between. From germline, CDR1 is SGHVS and CDR2 FNYEAQ. This CDR3 spans 16 amino acids. Here the CDR3 DNA reads TGTGCCAGCAGCTTAGGTCCAGGAGGGTCGGTCACTGAAGCTTTCTTT. This translates into CASSLGPGGSVTEAFF.

This clone turned up a few times. The V gene is TRBV5-1, the J gene TRBJ2-7; tentatively, D is TRBD1 (5 bases). Per the germline V gene, CDR1 is SGHRS and CDR2 is YFSETQ. V was trimmed by 0 bases and J by 6 bases, leaving 13 bases between them. The CDR3 contains 14 residues. CDR3 sequence reads: CASSLDPGLSEQYF. The CDR3 DNA is TGCGCCAGCAGCTTGGATCCAGGGCTTTCCGAGCAGTACTTC.

The chain uses TRBV30 and TRBJ1-2; no firm D call. V was cut by 0 bases and J by 10 bases, with 15 bases left in between. The germline CDR1 and CDR2 sequences are GTSNPN and SVGIG (reference sequence). The CDR3 length is 13 residues. This CDR3 is CAWSVRSASDYTF. CDR3 nucleotides: TGTGCCTGGAGTGTACGGTCGGCAAGTGACTACACCTTC.

V and J are TRBV5-1 and TRBJ2-3, with 11 nucleotides matching TRBD1. The J segment lost 2 bases and the V segment lost 6 bases, leaving 8 bases of the junction unmatched. The CDR3 loop spans 16 amino acids. CDR1 is SGHRS and CDR2 is YFSETQ in the germline V gene. The DNA for the CDR3 is TGCGCCAGCATTCAACCGGGACAGGGGGTCACAGATACGCAGTATTTT. This translates into CASIQPGQGVTDTQYF.

This chain links TRBV6-6 with TRBJ1-2; D gene ambiguous. Trimming cost V 6 bases and J 3 bases, with 14 bases left between them. Looked up from germline, CDR1 is MNHNY and CDR2 is SVGAGI (reference sequence). The length of the CDR3 is 14 residues. CDR3 DNA sequence: TGTGCCAGCAGCCCTGGGAGCAGCTACTATGGCTACACCTTC. Its protein product is CASSPGSSYYGYTF.

This clone appeared once. This chain links TRBV6-1 with TRBJ1-2; unclear D gene. Germline CDR1 reads MNHNS; CDR2 reads SASEGT. V was shortened by 3 bases and J by 8 bases, with 13 bases between the two germline ends. The CDR3 length is 13 residues. For the CDR3, the DNA is TGTGCCAGCAGTGATCAGTGGGCTAGAGGCTACACCTTC. Protein sequence: CASSDQWARGYTF.

V usage is TRBV13 and J usage is TRBJ1-2; D is possibly TRBD1 (6 bases). The CDR3 has 14 residues. Germline V CDR1 and CDR2: PRHDT, FYEKMQ (reference sequence). V dropped 4 bases and J dropped 4 bases, with 13 bases sitting between them. The CDR3 bases are TGTGCCAGCAGCTCCGCAGGGGTGGCCTATGGCTACACCTTC. This encodes CASSSAGVAYGYTF.

This chain uses TRBV28 with TRBJ2-4; weak D call: TRBD2 (7 bases). Germline V gene lookup returns CDR1 MDHEN and CDR2 SYDVKM. The CDR3 length is 16 residues. The germline V and J ends were trimmed by 2 bases and 0 bases, with 11 bases remaining between them. CDR3 protein: CASSLQGTIAKNIQYF. The CDR3 nucleotides are TGTGCCAGCAGTTTACAGGGGACTATAGCCAAAAACATTCAGTACTTC.

The chain carries TRBV19 and TRBJ1-6; no clear D gene. The germline V gene has CDR1 LNHDA and CDR2 SQIVND (reference sequence). With 1 base removed from V and 10 bases from J, the gap between germline ends came to 8 bases. The CDR3 consists of 13 residues. In DNA, the CDR3 is TGTGCCAGTAGTATAGGTGGCGGGTCACCCCTCCACTTT. The encoded protein is CASSIGGGSPLHF.

The chain couples TRBV6-2 or TRBV6-3 to TRBJ1-3; 7 positions match TRBD1. The CDR3 has 15 amino acids. With 5 bases clipped from V and 1 base from J, the junction kept 5 bases outside the gene matches. Looked up from germline, CDR1 is MNHEY and CDR2 is SVGEGT. CDR3 nucleotides: TGTGCCAGCAGTCGAGGGGGCCAATCTGGAAACACCATATATTTT. Its translation: CASSRGGQSGNTIYF.